This TCR beta chain was captured by sequencing in a study of human CD8 memory T cell subsets. Making the TCR beta libraries relied on UMI-labeled 5' RACE. TCRdb re-called the 5' RACE reads and gives one entry per CDR3 protein, without DNA. The sample table includes a few thousand distinct CDR3 sequences. The germline V gene encodes CDR1 SGHRS and CDR2 YFSETQ. The CDR3 covers 15 residues. Material for sequencing was CD8+ effector memory T cells (TEM) sorted from PBMCs. The subset denotes: effector memory CD8 T cells, CCR7- CD45RO+ CD95+. J is TRBJ2-2 and V is TRBV5-1; TCRdb selects TRBD1, and the lack of DNA leaves this call unchecked. The clonotype comes from a human donor in good health. The CDR3 here is CASSLGQGYTGELFF.